A single sample gave rise to the 20 T cell receptor beta chains below, sequenced in a study of blood T cell repertoires in COVID-19. The assay was immunoSEQ multiplex PCR, and TCRdb's table has in-frame clones only and misses some. Of 120,000 to 150,000 clones listed, over 75% are singletons. Sequenced material: PBMCs or T cells enriched from blood (not recorded which). The receptors were sampled from a man in his fifties or sixties in a cohort exposed to, infected with or recovered from COVID-19 (not recorded which).

The chain links TRBV5-1 to TRBJ2-7; D may be TRBD2 (5 bases). The V end lost 0 bases, the J end lost 2 bases, and 6 bases lay between the germline ends. CDR3 length: 13 amino acids. Looked up from germline, CDR1 is SGHRS and CDR2 is YFSETQ. This chain's CDR3 is CASSLEGAYEQYF. Written as DNA, the CDR3 is TGCGCCAGCAGCTTGGAGGGAGCCTACGAGCAGTACTTC. Drawing the rest from reference TRBV5-1 and TRBJ2-7, the complete variable domain is KAGVTQTPRYLIKTRGQQVTLSCSPISGHRSVSWYQQTPGQGLQFLFEYFSETQRNKGNFPGRFSGRQFSNSRSEMNVSTLELGDSALYLCASSLEGAYEQYFGPGTRLTVT.

The chain joins TRBV9 to TRBJ2-2; D remains unclear. The CDR3 length is 12 residues. The germline gives CDR1 SGDLS, CDR2 YYNGEE. V was trimmed by 4 bases and J by 8 bases, leaving 9 bases between them. CDR3 coding DNA: TGTGCCAGCAGCCCTACCAAGGGGGAGCTGTTTTTT. Translation: CASSPTKGELFF. Looking up the rest from reference TRBV9 and TRBJ2-2 gives the full variable domain: DSGVTQTPKHLITATGQRVTLRCSPRSGDLSVYWYQQSLDQGLQFLIQYYNGEERAKGNILERFSAQQFPDLHSELNLSSLELGDSALYFCASSPTKGELFFGEGSRLTVL.

This chain joins TRBV3-1 (or the pseudogene TRBV3-2) and TRBJ1-2; 9 nucleotides agree with TRBD1. The CDR3 has 15 residues. Germline V CDR1 and CDR2: LGHDT, YNNKEL (reference sequence). Trimming removed 6 bases from V and 6 bases from J; junction bases left unmatched: 11. The CDR3 nucleotides read TGTGCCAGCAGACAACGGTTACAGGGGGCTAATGGCTACACCTTC. Amino acids: CASRQRLQGANGYTF.

V is TRBV3-1 (or the pseudogene TRBV3-2) and J is TRBJ2-5, with 9 bases aligning to TRBD2. There are 16 residues in the CDR3. After removal of 1 base from V and 5 bases from J, the junction contained 8 bases not matched to a gene. Germline CDR1 reads LGHDT; CDR2 reads YNNKEL (reference sequence). The DNA of the CDR3 is TGTGCCAGCAGCCAAGGAAGGGTAGCGGGGGAGGAGACCCAGTACTTC. Amino acid sequence: CASSQGRVAGEETQYF.

The genes are TRBV7-8 and TRBJ2-1; 10 bases map to TRBD2. The CDR3 runs 16 residues. Per germline, CDR1 SGHVS and CDR2 FQNEAQ. Unmatched junction bases numbered 4, after V lost 3 bases and J lost 2 bases. The CDR3 is CASSFVAGGPYNEQFF. CDR3 DNA sequence: TGTGCCAGCAGCTTTGTAGCGGGGGGACCCTACAATGAGCAGTTCTTC.

The J gene is TRBJ2-7, the V gene TRBV5-4, with D possibly TRBD2 on 7 matching bases. This CDR3 contains 13 residues. V lost 3 bases and J 5 bases, leaving 12 bases between the germline ends. Germline V lookup: CDR1 SGHNT, CDR2 YYREEE (reference sequence). The DNA of the CDR3 is TGTGCCAGCAGCTGGAGGGGGGGGAACGAGCAGTACTTC. It specifies CASSWRGGNEQYF.

This rearrangement joins TRBV5-5 to TRBJ2-7; 7 nucleotides match TRBD1. The CDR3 length is 13 residues. With V trimmed by 4 bases and J by 6 bases, 7 bases remained unmatched. Germline values: CDR1 SGHKS, CDR2 YYEKEE (reference sequence). The CDR3 nucleotides read TGTGCCAGCAGCCTAAGGGGGCCGAGCGAGCAGTACTTC. As protein: CASSLRGPSEQYF.

This chain connects TRBV5-1 to TRBJ2-2, with 9 positions matching TRBD1. Germline loops: CDR1 SGHRS, CDR2 YFSETQ. The CDR3 sequence is 15 residues long. The J segment lost 4 bases and the V segment lost 0 bases, leaving 1 base of the junction unmatched. The CDR3 sequence is CASSLDRGLTGELFF. CDR3 DNA sequence: TGCGCCAGCAGCTTGGACAGGGGGCTCACCGGGGAGCTGTTTTTT.

V usage is TRBV30 and J usage is TRBJ1-3; 7 bases agree with TRBD1. CDR1 is GTSNPN and CDR2 is SVGIG in the germline V gene (reference sequence). This CDR3 has 16 residues. V was clipped by 0 bases and J by 0 bases; unmatched bases: 5. The CDR3 spells CAWSVGGQRSGNTIYF. CDR3 DNA sequence: TGTGCCTGGAGTGTAGGGGGACAGCGCTCTGGAAACACCATATATTTT.

This clone was seen more than once but under ten times. The chain uses TRBV24-1 and TRBJ2-1, with 7 bases aligning to TRBD2. Germline CDR1 and CDR2: KGHDR and SFDVKD. CDR3 length: 17 residues. The trim removed 3 bases at V and 4 bases at J, leaving 11 bases unmatched. CDR3 DNA: TGTGCCACCAGTGATCTCCGGGGCCCGGGAGGATACAATGAGCAGTTCTTC. As protein: CATSDLRGPGGYNEQFF.

V usage is TRBV7-3 and J usage is TRBJ2-1, with D unclear. CDR1 is SGHTA, CDR2 FQGTGA, per germline. V was pared by 5 bases and J by 5 bases, with 10 bases between. The CDR3 is 13 amino acids. The chain's CDR3 is CASSLDFNNEQFF. For the CDR3, the DNA is TGTGCCAGCAGCCTCGACTTTAACAATGAGCAGTTCTTC.

V gene TRBV7-9 combines with J gene TRBJ2-1; TRBD2 aligns across 11 bases. Unmatched junction bases numbered 8, after V lost 1 base and J lost 0 bases. CDR3 size: 19 residues. Per the germline V gene, CDR1 is SEHNR and CDR2 is FQNEAQ (reference sequence). The CDR3 sequence: CASSLGTSGFSSSYNEQFF. As DNA, the CDR3 is TGTGCCAGCAGCTTAGGGACTAGCGGGTTTTCTAGCTCCTACAATGAGCAGTTCTTC.

The genes are TRBV29-1 and TRBJ1-1, with TRBD1 matching 7 bases. In germline, CDR1 is SQVTM, CDR2 ANQGSEA. The CDR3 sequence is 13 residues long. V gave up 1 base and J gave up 2 bases; unmatched junction bases: 1. The DNA for the CDR3 is TGCAGCGTTGAAGGACAGGGAAACACTGAAGCTTTCTTT. Translated: CSVEGQGNTEAFF.

V gene TRBV15 combines with J gene TRBJ2-1; 13 positions match TRBD2. Germline loops: CDR1 LNHNV, CDR2 YYDKDF (reference sequence). The V segment lost 9 bases and the J segment 7 bases; nucleotides outside the gene matches: 9. CDR3 length: 15 amino acids. The CDR3: CATTTGLAGENEQFF. In DNA, the CDR3 is TGTGCCACTACCACTGGACTAGCGGGAGAGAATGAGCAGTTCTTC.

This chain uses TRBV11-1 with TRBJ2-1, with D maybe TRBD2 (6 bases). Germline assignment: CDR1 SGHAT and CDR2 FQDESV (reference sequence). This CDR3 comprises 14 residues. V was pared by 5 bases and J by 7 bases, with 15 bases between. The CDR3 sequence is CASSPWTGGNEQFF. CDR3 DNA: TGTGCCAGCAGCCCTTGGACCGGAGGGAATGAGCAGTTCTTC.

V gene TRBV4-1 combines with J gene TRBJ2-5, with 9 positions matching TRBD2. After removal of 4 bases from V and 4 bases from J, the junction contained 4 bases not matched to a gene. There are 14 residues in the CDR3. Germline V gene lookup returns CDR1 MGHRA and CDR2 YSYEKL. The DNA for the CDR3 is TGCGCCAGCAGCCCCGGGACTAGCAGAGAGACCCAGTACTTC. Protein product: CASSPGTSRETQYF.

The V gene is TRBV5-6, the J gene TRBJ2-5, with TRBD2 matching 7 bases. The CDR3 is 16 amino acids. The junction had 6 bases not matched to a gene; V was cut back by 0 bases and J by 1 base. The V gene's germline CDR1 is SGHDT and CDR2 YYEEEE. The CDR3 loop is CASSLEFGTTQETQYF. CDR3 nucleotides: TGTGCCAGCAGCTTGGAATTTGGGACTACCCAAGAGACCCAGTACTTC.

V is TRBV7-2 and J is TRBJ2-1; no clear D. There are 14 residues in the CDR3. Trimming cost V 1 base and J 0 bases, with 4 bases left between them. CDR1 and CDR2 (germline): SGHTA, FQGNSA. CDR3 bases: TGTGCCAGCAGCTTAGGCGTCTCCTACAATGAGCAGTTCTTC. This codes for CASSLGVSYNEQFF.

This clone has just one count. V is TRBV3-1 (or the pseudogene TRBV3-2) and J is TRBJ1-2; maybe TRBD1 (6 bases). The germline gives CDR1 LGHDT, CDR2 YNNKEL (reference sequence). The CDR3 loop spans 15 amino acids. V dropped 0 bases and J dropped 3 bases, with 11 bases sitting between them. CDR3 bases: TGTGCCAGCAGCCAAGACCCACAGGGAGACTATGGCTACACCTTC. This codes for CASSQDPQGDYGYTF.

This chain joins TRBV18 and TRBJ2-7; weak D call: TRBD2 (5 bases). Germline-derived CDR1 and CDR2 are KGHSH and LQKENI. CDR3 length equals 15 residues. V was trimmed by 1 base and J by 6 bases, leaving 16 bases between them. This CDR3 is CASSPQGVGVSEQYF. DNA for the CDR3: TGTGCCAGCTCACCACAGGGAGTAGGAGTCAGCGAGCAGTACTTC.